Listed here is a single TCR beta chain. This clone was observed a few times. Its recognized antigen is unknown. Base qualities are not at hand, and no much larger clone is one base apart. The record originates from a study of cytomegalovirus exposure and HLA in healthy donors (TCRdb year 2017). At the level of the whole study: An earlier analysis of roughly 500 of the donors reported 250 to 350 Gb of sequence data and around 100 million unique TCR beta sequences obtained from about 170 million T cells. Among the roughly 400 genotyped donors, roughly 80% belonged to the genetic ancestry cluster associated with self-reported Caucasian donors. Both class I and class II loci were covered by HLA typing, at four-digit resolution. Donor age, sex, ethnicity and CMV serostatus were compiled together with the repertoire data. The study aimed to test whether signatures of past pathogen exposure could be identified by cataloging public T cell receptors. About 300 gigabases of sequencing data and approximately 85 million unique TCR sequences were included in an early release covering 500 to 750 HLA-typed donors. In a later genetic analysis, genome-wide SNP genotypes for about 55% of the roughly 670 donors were used, and that subset was treated as a discovery cohort. An earlier analysis of around 540 of the donors applied high-throughput TCR beta sequencing to assess whether each TCR beta V gene segment acted as functional or pseudogenic. Roughly 5 DR-DQ haplotypes were handled as single units for association and clustering, since linkage in the cohort was strong. Typing coverage differed by locus: A, B, C, DRB1 and DQB1 were typed in roughly 629-640 donors, DQA1 in about 500, DPA1 in approximately 600, and DPB1 in roughly 470. The study used immunosequencing to profile the T cell repertoires of some 600 subjects and linked those repertoires to cytomegalovirus serostatus. A later analysis re-analyzed previously published TCR beta repertoires from several hundred donors and added high-resolution HLA genotyping to study TCR occurrence patterns. On average, about 240,000 unique TCR beta nucleotide sequences were sequenced per donor among about 400 genotyped donors of the cohort, with roughly 18% of those sequences being non-productive. A separate validation cohort of approximately 130 different subjects was used in addition to the approximately 640-subject first cohort. All discovery cohort repertoires had been generated using a single sequencing platform. The study combined high-throughput TCR immunosequencing, statistical association of individual TCRs with disease status, and machine learning to predict cytomegalovirus infection status. Rather than drawing on any new phenotypic data, the later analysis identified candidate immune exposures from TCR beta sequences and the way those sequences occurred across donors. Here is what the overall study found, with its caveats: In an earlier analysis of more than 500 of the donors, most TCR beta V segments appeared in productive rearrangements about 87% or about 30% of the time, broadly matching IMGT annotations. Cytomegalovirus status was reported to be diagnosed by the classifier with high specificity and sensitivity in both the original and validation cohorts. Linkage disequilibrium might explain the correlated functional status among segregating V segments, but an unknown experimental factor could not be excluded. The earlier analysis of 587 of the donors excluded some 15 rarely observed V segments, including chromosome 9 orphons, because counts were too low. A further reported finding was that TCR beta sequences accurately predicted the HLA-A and HLA-B alleles for most subjects in the first cohort. In a later analysis, TCR association rates were found to vary across HLA loci, with the most associated TCRs seen for DRB1 alleles and the fewest for HLA-C alleles. A later genetic analysis associated a missense DCLRE1C variant with V-gene and J-gene trimming of TCR beta chains, and an independent cohort replicated the association. In a later genetic analysis, fewer N-insertions in productive TCRs were reported among donors in an Asian-associated ancestry cluster than the roughly 670-donor mean. The authors suggested that the approach could potentially be extended to other disease states and immunological phenotypes. Because HLA typing was unavailable for some donors at each locus, only the typed subset was used in association tests. Only TCR beta chains were sequenced in this cohort, and the absence of alpha or paired-chain data limited detectable features. Most TCR sequences were seen in very few donors, while some public TCRs were found in many individuals. CMV serostatus was the only immune exposure information available for the cohort. A cluster of highly shared sequence variants was judged likely to be a technical artifact of the sequencing pipeline. Strong co-occurrence of HLA alleles, especially DR and DQ, made assigning TCR associations to individual alleles difficult. A total of 164 TCR beta chains were listed by the study as associated with cytomegalovirus. In vitro tests confirmed that three of the cytomegalovirus-associated TCR beta chains recognize cytomegalovirus antigens. Some IMGT-functional V segments, including TRBV6-2 and TRBV6-3, could not be told apart with the 87-base-pair reads, so those segments were excluded. A later analysis found that HLA-associated TCR beta chains were more clonally expanded and had lower generation probabilities than equally common non-associated chains. A later analysis found that most CMV-associated TCR beta chains appeared HLA-restricted, with HLA associations seemingly driven largely by CMV exposure. The presence/absence analyses assumed that sequencing depth was roughly uniform across donors, and that assumption may not be true. In a later analysis, several top co-occurrence clusters were reported to appear linked to parvovirus B19, influenza, CMV and Epstein-Barr virus. Specific HLA alleles were associated with 16,951 TCR beta sequences at a false discovery rate of 0.05 in a later analysis.

Including the terminal cysteine and phenylalanine, the CDR3 comprises 15 residues. Only the CDR3 part of the read is kept: 45 bases, read in frame from the first base. Relative to germline, V is 2 bases shorter and J is 0 bases shorter, with 12 bases between their ends. CDR1 SQVTM and CDR2 ANQGSEA are derived from the germline V gene. The cohort comprised fewer than 750 healthy bone marrow donors. At the time of sampling, all cohort members were nominally healthy, though unrecorded immune exposures were likely present. The donor tested CMV seropositive and was one of the 289 seropositive cohort members. Each donor provided a peripheral blood sample, and peripheral blood mononuclear cells were used for TCR beta sequencing. The Qiagen DNeasy Blood Extraction Kit was used to extract genomic DNA from the blood cell samples. Library creation used the immunoSEQ multiplex PCR assay. The multiplex PCR relied on a mix of 60 forward primers for TCR Vbeta segments and 13 reverse primers for TCR Jbeta segments. The CDR3 region of rearranged TCR beta genes was amplified from genomic DNA with a multiplex PCR assay. On the Illumina HiSeq System, the amplified TCR beta libraries were sequenced as 87-base-pair reads. In the original analysis: A later analysis counted approximately 74 million unique TCR beta chains across the 700 or so repertoires, and some 12 million of these chains were shared by at least two donors. Raw reads were error-corrected and collapsed into unique sequences with a nearest-neighbor algorithm that merged closely related sequences to remove PCR and sequencing errors. CDR3 sequences were aligned to IMGT reference sequences to assign V, D and J gene segments. For a sequence to be retained, a match of at least six nucleotides to both a V gene segment and a J gene segment was required. A rearrangement counted as productive if the CDR3 had no stop codons and remained in frame with V and J, and every other rearrangement counted as non-productive. CDR3 was defined by IMGT convention, running from the second conserved V-encoded cysteine to the conserved J-encoded phenylalanine. Sequences without an unambiguous match to a single V gene segment were excluded from the earlier analysis of a few hundred of the donors. An earlier analysis of several hundred of the donors classified V segments as functional when productive rearrangements were above 56.7% and as segregating when the standard deviation between donors was above 5%. To diagnose cytomegalovirus status from the catalog of TCR beta chain sequences, a statistical classification framework was built. A later analysis assigned V and J genes by comparing TCR nucleotide sequences with IMGT/GENE-DB human TR gene sequences. A later analysis assigned CDR3 sequences and most-parsimonious VDJ recombination scenarios with the TCRdist pipeline. A later analysis defined each TCR beta chain by its CDR3 amino acid sequence plus V-gene family, and excluded reads lacking a unique V-gene family. A later analysis removed 600 or so highly shared, low-generation-probability nucleotide sequences to deal with suspected cross-contamination and a sequencing artifact. A later analysis calculated a clonal expansion index for each public chain from normalized within-repertoire ranks of inferred template counts. In a later analysis, generation probabilities were computed using a VDJ recombination model fitted to out-of-frame rearrangements, and the results were checked against IGoR. Hypergeometric tests were used in a later analysis to score TCR-TCR, TCR-HLA and TCR-CMV co-occurrence, with a repertoire-size bias correction applied to the TCR pairs. A later analysis estimated false discovery rates by permuting HLA or CMV assignments 20 times. In a later analysis, co-occurring TCRs were grouped using DBSCAN, and TCRdist sequence similarity was added for clustering within HLA-allele-positive subsets. Co-occurrence clustering excluded repertoires with fewer than 30,000 or more than 120,000 public chains, plus five with anomalous nucleotide sharing. The table was pulled from immuneACCESS by TCRdb, which kept in-frame rearrangements only. Such tables lose some clones; where checked, under half of the loss comes from unresolved V genes, and the rest has no known cause. The V and J calls and clone size were taken over from that table, and D and trimming were inferred from the DNA. The sample yields 95,000 to 150,000 clones; around 80% were counted once. The ten largest clones represent 7.5% to 9% of the sample.

The V and J genes are TRBV29-1 and TRBJ2-3; the D segment could be TRBD2, given 6 matching bases. Specimen: PBMCs. The TCR was taken from a female donor in good health and CMV-seropositive. The nucleotide sequence is TGCAGCGTTGAACCACCTAGCGCAAGCACAGATACGCAGTATTTT. Translated, this is CSVEPPSASTDTQYF.